This note documents a single T cell receptor (beta chain) sequence. The data belong to a study of shared clonotypes between healthy human individuals. Trimming cost V 3 bases and J 7 bases, with 19 bases left between them. Germline V CDR1 and CDR2: SGDLS, YYNGEE. This CDR3 comprises 16 residues. There were no recent acute infections or vaccinations among the donors, who were healthy HIV-negative adults. This table comes from immunoSEQ multiplex PCR, and its TCRdb copy is limited to in-frame clones, with some not included. Found here are roughly 640,000 clones, 97% of them singletons; the top ten hold around 0.06%.

What was sequenced was naive CD4+ T cells sorted from blood. Regarding subset: CD45RA+ positively selected. The chain uses TRBV9 and TRBJ1-4; D possibly corresponds to TRBD1 (5 bases). This TCR derives from a woman aged 25 to 39 in good health. The CDR3 DNA reads TGTGCCAGCAGCGCCAGAGGGACCCCTACGGGTGAAAAACTGTTTTTT. It is translated as CASSARGTPTGEKLFF.